A selection of T cell receptor beta chains follows, all from one sample in a study of graft-versus-host responses after intestinal transplantation. Sequencing used immunoSEQ multiplex PCR; TCRdb keeps in-frame clones, though not all of them. The data contain about 100,000 clones, 91% of them singletons. Antigen specificity for these receptors is unknown. The input for sequencing was unstimulated CD4+ T cells sorted from spleen or lymph node cells, taken before transplant. These TCRs come from a human donor who was the organ donor for an intestinal transplant. CDR3s include the opening cysteine and the closing phenylalanine or tryptophan.

v_call	j_call	cdr3_aa
TRBV18	TRBJ1-1	CASSPSTWLNTEAFF
TRBV11-2	TRBJ1-4	CASSSRQVNEKLFF
TRBV27	TRBJ2-3	CASSPGLQFTDTQYF
TRBV19	TRBJ2-7	CATGQFYEQYF
TRBV28	TRBJ2-1	CASSNRRIEQFF
TRBV6-5	TRBJ1-2	CASRNRQALNYGYTF
TRBV7-8	TRBJ2-2	CASSLRVGTSGTGELFF
TRBV28	TRBJ2-3	CASIGGATDTQYF
TRBV9	TRBJ2-5	CASSVGLRGGPGSSQYF
TRBV11-2	TRBJ1-1	CASSHEGTGEKAFF
TRBV7-9	TRBJ2-1	CASSLRTGDAEQFF
TRBV7-6	TRBJ1-3	CASKKGSGNTIYF
TRBV15	TRBJ2-4	CATSQGLQGRWDIQYF
TRBV15	TRBJ1-6	CATSRAYRGRGDSPLHF
TRBV5-4	TRBJ1-4	CASSPEGFPNEKLFF
TRBV6-1	TRBJ1-1	CASSEVREAFF
TRBV6-1	TRBJ2-1	CASSKTAGNYNEQFF
TRBV5-4	TRBJ2-2	CASSLAGDRGGELFF
TRBV10-2	TRBJ2-7	CASREGAIYEQYF
TRBV19	TRBJ1-6	CASSIVVTGISPLHF
TRBV7-2	TRBJ1-4	CASSSWTGAEKLFF
TRBV5-1	-	CASSWNLAGGDYEQYF
TRBV4-1	TRBJ1-2	CASSQANVGQGNYGYTF
TRBV5-1	TRBJ2-7	CASSLVGGSSYEQYF
TRBV4-3	TRBJ2-4	CASSQDPTGVGAKNIQYF
TRBV2	TRBJ1-4	CASSRQGTGEKLFF
TRBV19	TRBJ2-3	CASSISRRDRVFYF
TRBV4-1	TRBJ2-1	CASSNGLAGGSSYNEQFF
TRBV6-5	TRBJ2-7	CASSFFRDRNYEQYF
TRBV30	TRBJ2-1	CAWSVRVNEQFF
TRBV6-6	TRBJ1-1	CASSYRGTRRVDEAFF
TRBV10-3	TRBJ2-5	CAIRSDTGEETQYF
TRBV25-1	TRBJ2-7	CASSEFETYEQYF
TRBV5-4	TRBJ2-3	CASSQVLDRSTDTQYF
TRBV6-5	TRBJ2-7	CASSYSDRGSAYEQYF
TRBV28	TRBJ1-1	CASIQQGTEAFF
TRBV7-6	TRBJ2-2	CASSVGAGGMGTGELFF
TRBV5-4	TRBJ2-7	CASSPRQGYEQYF
TRBV5-8	TRBJ1-6	CASSLIQANSPLHF
TRBV27	TRBJ1-1	CASSFLPGTGANTEAFF
TRBV4-3	TRBJ2-5	CASSQAGGPRAQYF
TRBV11-1	TRBJ2-2	CAGSVGPNTGELFF
TRBV2	TRBJ2-1	CASSPGTVYNEQFF
TRBV9	TRBJ2-7	CASSVDTGPYEQYF
TRBV19	TRBJ1-5	CASSMGWEGMDQPQHF
TRBV19	TRBJ1-5	CASSISNQPQHF
TRBV7-2	TRBJ2-2	CASSLAGGNTGELFF
TRBV15	TRBJ2-3	CATSSQAGALRDTQYF
TRBV5-1	TRBJ1-6	CASSPGQTHSYNSPLHF